This T cell receptor (beta chain) is drawn from a study of cytomegalovirus exposure and HLA in healthy donors. Trimming removed 1 base from V and 6 bases from J; junction bases left unmatched: 3. Per germline, CDR1 SGHVS and CDR2 FQNEAQ. The CDR3 sequence is 14 residues long. PCR amplification relied on 60 Vbeta primers (plus 13 Jbeta primers). Under the authors' procedure: In a later analysis, the count reached 82 million or so unique TCR beta chains, with about 12 million shared. Clones were read by immunoSEQ multiplex PCR, and TCRdb kept only the in-frame ones, dropping some. The V and J calls and clone size come from that table; D and trimming were worked out from the DNA. Altogether under 300,000 clones are present, under 80% being singletons, with the ten largest covering roughly 2.4%.

The chain couples TRBV7-8 to TRBJ2-4, with 7 bases aligning to TRBD1. The sequencing sample was made of PBMCs. The TCR comes from a female donor in good health and CMV-seronegative. Here the CDR3 reads CASSLGQGRNIQYF. The DNA of the CDR3 is TGTGCCAGCAGCTTAGGACAGGGACGAAACATTCAGTACTTC.